Here is one T cell receptor (beta chain) with its context. The data are from a study of blood T cell repertoires in COVID-19. As for the study in general: The analysed material was cDNA or gDNA that came from T cells, B-cell-depleted T cells, or PBMCs.

CDR3 length: 13 residues. V was pared by 9 bases and J by 2 bases, with 12 bases between. Source study methods: The assay estimated nucleated cells by amplifying reference gene primers. TCRdb's copy holds only in-frame clones and misses some; the assay was immunoSEQ multiplex PCR. D and trimming come from the DNA, and the V and J calls and clone size come from that table. In the table there are about 180,000 clones, 89% of which are singletons. Source material: peripheral blood. The chain joins TRBV5-3 to TRBJ2-1, with D perhaps TRBD1 (5 bases). TRBV5-3 is classed as an ORF, of uncertain function. This sequence was found in a man aged 18 to 29 who had recovered from COVID-19. DNA for the CDR3: TGTGCCACATCGCAGGGCCCCTACAATGAGCAGTTCTTC. Encoded protein: CATSQGPYNEQFF.